This is a list of T cell receptor beta chains from one sample in a study of early T cells in non-severe SARS-CoV-2 infection. TCRdb redid the calling of the 5' RACE reads with MiXCR, one entry per CDR3 protein. This table holds about 48,000 distinct CDR3 sequences, around 6.4% found once. The material sequenced was whole blood, taken at baseline. Receptors originate from an adult who was a healthcare worker with PCR-confirmed SARS-CoV-2 infection or an uninfected control (not recorded which). Both conserved end residues are part of each CDR3. The D gene is left open where the match is weak. Rows may omit the clone size; those that give it use once, few, many or a size class.

TRBJ2-3 | 14 | few | NA | TRBV7-8 | TGTGCCAGCAGCTTAGAGACGAGGTCAGATACGCAGTATTTT | CASSLETRSDTQYF
TRBJ2-7 | 14 | NA | NA | TRBV29-1 | TGCAGCGTCCGAGGCCGGGACGGACCCTACGAGCAGTACTTC | CSVRGRDGPYEQYF
TRBJ1-1 | 14 | NA | NA | TRBV28 | TGTGCCAGCACTTTAATACAGGCGAACACTGAAGCTTTCTTT | CASTLIQANTEAFF
TRBJ2-3 | 16 | NA | TRBD2 | TRBV29-1 | TGCAGCGTTGAAGGGGTAGCGGGCACCCTCACAGATACGCAGTATTTT | CSVEGVAGTLTDTQYF
TRBJ2-6 | 15 | many | NA | TRBV28 | TGTGCCAGCTTGTTTGGGGGGCCTGGGGCCAACGTCCTGACTTTC | CASLFGGPGANVLTF
TRBJ1-5 | 15 | NA | NA | TRBV6-1 | TGTGCCAGCAGTGAAGCCCGGGGAAGGGGTCAGCCCCAGCATTTT | CASSEARGRGQPQHF
TRBJ2-7 | 14 | many | NA | TRBV6-5 | TGTGCCACCAGTATAGGATTTGAGGGACACGAGCAGTACTTC | CATSIGFEGHEQYF
TRBJ1-5 | 12 | NA | NA | TRBV7-8 | TGTGCCAGCAGGGCGGGGAATCAGCCCCAGCATTTT | CASRAGNQPQHF
TRBJ2-7 | 14 | NA | NA | TRBV7-3 | TGTGCCAGCAGCCCTTACAGGGATTCCTACGAGCAGTACTTC | CASSPYRDSYEQYF
TRBJ1-3 | 16 | NA | TRBD1 | TRBV28 | TGTGCCAGCAGTTTATCCCTCGGGACAGCTGGAAACACCATATATTTT | CASSLSLGTAGNTIYF
TRBJ2-4 | 16 | NA | TRBD2 | TRBV6-2/TRBV6-3 | TGTGCCAGCAGACGGACTAGCGGGAGAGTAAGAAACATTCAGTACTTC | CASRRTSGRVRNIQYF
TRBJ2-7 | 13 | few | NA | TRBV29-1 | TGCAGCGTTGAAGACAGGAGCTCCTACGAGCAGTACTTC | CSVEDRSSYEQYF
TRBJ2-3 | 14 | medium-sized | TRBD2 | TRBV27 | TGTGCCAGCAGTAGGGGACTAGCGGCAGATACGCAGTATTTT | CASSRGLAADTQYF
TRBJ1-3 | 17 | many | NA | TRBV3-1 | TGTGCCAGCAGCTCCCGAATTTGGGATGATACTGGAAACACCATATATTTT | CASSSRIWDDTGNTIYF
TRBJ1-2 | 13 | NA | NA | TRBV28 | TGTGCCAGCAGTTTAATACAGTCCCAGGGCTACACCTTC | CASSLIQSQGYTF
TRBJ1-1 | 14 | many | NA | TRBV5-1 | TGCGCCAGCAGCCAAGGGACATCTAACACTGAAGCTTTCTTT | CASSQGTSNTEAFF
TRBJ1-1 | 15 | few | NA | TRBV27 | TGTGCCAGCAGTCCCCAACCCCGGGGCAACACTGAAGCTTTCTTT | CASSPQPRGNTEAFF
TRBJ1-1 | 14 | NA | NA | TRBV12-3/TRBV12-4 | TGTGCCAGCAGTTTCAACCCACCGGTCACTGAAGCTTTCTTT | CASSFNPPVTEAFF
TRBJ2-3 | 19 | NA | NA | TRBV6-2/TRBV6-3 | TGTGCCAGCAGTTACAACACAAGGACGACGTCGCCAAGCACAGATACGCAGTATTTT | CASSYNTRTTSPSTDTQYF
TRBJ2-5 | 13 | many | NA | TRBV20-1 | TGCAGTGCTAGCCCCTCTCGACGGGAGACCCAGTACTTC | CSASPSRRETQYF
TRBJ1-1 | 14 | NA | NA | TRBV28 | TGTGCCAGCCGGTTTGGAACAGAAGGCACTGAAGCTTTCTTT | CASRFGTEGTEAFF
TRBJ2-3 | 15 | NA | NA | TRBV5-4 | TGTGCCAGCACCAAAGGTGGGCCGGGCACAGATACGCAGTATTTT | CASTKGGPGTDTQYF
TRBJ1-2 | 14 | few | NA | TRBV28 | TGTGCCAGCAAAACGGGCAGGGGATTCTATGGCTACACCTTC | CASKTGRGFYGYTF
TRBJ2-7 | 15 | NA | NA | TRBV15 | TGTGCCACCAGCAGAGATTTAGGGGTCTACTACGAGCAGTACTTC | CATSRDLGVYYEQYF
TRBJ2-2 | 15 | few | TRBD1 | TRBV25-1 | TGTGCCAGCAGTGTGGGACAGGCCTACACCGGGGAGCTGTTTTTT | CASSVGQAYTGELFF
TRBJ1-6 | 15 | many | TRBD1 | TRBV7-9 | TGTGCCAGCAGCTTACGACAGGGACGTGATTCACCCCTCCACTTT | CASSLRQGRDSPLHF
TRBJ1-6 | 14 | NA | NA | TRBV12-3/TRBV12-4 | TGTGCCAGCAGTTTATCCAGGGCGGATTCACCCCTCCACTTT | CASSLSRADSPLHF
TRBJ2-1 | 15 | many | NA | TRBV5-1 | TGCGCCAGCAGCTTGGCCCCCGGGACGTACAATGAGCAGTTCTTC | CASSLAPGTYNEQFF